Below, one T cell receptor beta chain is given with its context. Its cognate antigen is unknown. This CDR3 is 14 amino acids long. Germline CDR1 is WNHNN and CDR2 is SYGVQD (reference sequence). Trimming removed 5 bases from V and 10 bases from J, with 15 bases in between. The entry originates in a study of memory CD4+ T cells and cytomegalovirus serostatus. Study context: This sample comes from healthy Belgian adults, about 10 CMV seropositive, 24 seronegative. Study-level findings and limits: The CMV-associated TCR signature appears largely within the CD4+ memory repertoire.

In the study's own analysis: After removing out-of-frame reads, approximately 2 million distinct TCRbeta sequences remained. Sequencing used immunoSEQ multiplex PCR; TCRdb keeps in-frame clones, though not all of them. The DNA was the basis for D and trimming; V, J and clone size are from that table. Here the sample spans roughly 40,000 clones, around 79% being singletons. The sort gate was single viable CD3+CD4+CD8-CD45RO+ cells for memory CD4+ T cells. This chain uses TRBV10-1 with TRBJ1-6, with D possibly TRBD1 on 5 matching bases. Material: memory CD4+ T cells from blood. The TCR was taken from an adult in good health and CMV-seronegative. The CDR3 is CASSRDRGGSPLHF. The CDR3 bases are TGCGCCAGCAGTCGAGATAGGGGAGGCTCACCCCTCCACTTT.